This T cell receptor beta chain was obtained from a study of siplizumab effects on memory and regulatory T cells. Overall study results and limits: Naive-or-memory phenotypes were unassignable for roughly 80-95% of proliferating CD4+ or CD8+ clones. A small minority of alloreactive clones were mapped to unstimulated subsets. Mappable alloreactive CD4+ clones averaged 68.8% Treg-derived with siplizumab versus about 25% in controls. Proof of suppressive function in proliferating Tregs from siplizumab cultures was not established.

The data were produced by immunoSEQ multiplex PCR, yet TCRdb's version contains in-frame clones alone and is incomplete. In the table there are about 91,000 clones, approximately 93% of which are singletons. With 3 bases removed from V and 3 bases from J, the gap between germline ends came to 9 bases. CDR1 and CDR2 (germline): MNHEY, SMNVEV (reference sequence). The CDR3 loop spans 13 amino acids. As concerns this clone: The antigen is undetermined.

This clonotype originated in a human donor in good health. This chain joins TRBV27 and TRBJ2-7; TRBD2 is a possible D gene (5 bases). The sequenced sample was CD8+ T cells sorted from blood. CDR3 DNA sequence: TGTGCCAGCAGTTTTCTGGGGAGCTACGAGCAGTACTTC. As protein: CASSFLGSYEQYF.